Listed below are T cell receptor beta chains from one sample, sequenced in a study of cytomegalovirus exposure and HLA in healthy donors. The method was immunoSEQ multiplex PCR; TCRdb's version includes in-frame clones alone and lacks a portion of them. Of hundreds of thousands of clones in the sample, about 80% were seen once. The sample taken for sequencing was PBMCs. These receptor sequences come from a male donor in good health and CMV-seronegative. The conserved cysteine and the conserved F or W are not part of the CDR3 here.

13	TRBV7-3	TRBJ2-2	ASSLLGRFPGELF
14	TRBV15	TRBJ2-3	ATSTGLAQADGTQY
11	TRBV19	TRBJ1-2	ASSAGQGYGYT
13	TRBV30	TRBJ1-3	AWSLGGRPGNTIY
11	TRBV16	TRBJ1-2	ASSQGQSAGYT
14	TRBV25-1	TRBJ2-2	ASSPPSDRNTGELF
13	TRBV6-6	TRBJ2-5	ASSEGVGGRETQY
11	TRBV6-5	TRBJ2-7	ASKKGLSYEQY
13	TRBV5-1	TRBJ2-3	ASSPRPETTDTQY
13	TRBV6-1	TRBJ2-2	ASTEGTGVTGELF
9	TRBV21-1	TRBJ2-5	ASNKPQGWH
12	TRBV27	TRBJ2-5	ASRTSGRSGAQY
12	TRBV19	TRBJ1-2	ASNRDRGIYGYT
15	TRBV7-2	TRBJ2-3	ASPGRGSGGVPDTQY
13	TRBV9	TRBJ2-3	ASSLGQGNPDTQY
14	TRBV4-2	TRBJ2-1	ASSQEREAVYNEQF
14	TRBV7-8	TRBJ2-3	ASSLEWLAGTDTQY
16	TRBV28	TRBJ1-5	ASSLLVSTGGNNQPQH
14	TRBV5-6	TRBJ1-4	ASSLGTAGFNEKLF
12	TRBV6-1	TRBJ2-3	ASSWTDTTDTQY
12	TRBV5-1	TRBJ2-7	ASSPRGEGHEQY
12	TRBV28	TRBJ2-2	ASSEGAGTGELF
13	TRBV7-9	TRBJ1-1	ASSATGTMNTEAF
14	TRBV6-5	TRBJ2-5	ASSSPSGRGAETQY
14	TRBV7-9	TRBJ1-1	ASSPRQGASYTEAF
11	TRBV10-3	TRBJ1-1	AISERGGTEAF
11	TRBV27	TRBJ2-1	ASSLSFYNEQF
13	TRBV6-6	TRBJ2-1	ASSTTFDGYNEQF
13	TRBV6-7	TRBJ2-5	ASNPTRGTRETQY
10	TRBV28	TRBJ2-7	ASSFEGYEQY
11	TRBV2	TRBJ2-7	ASRDDRGGEQY
15	TRBV28	TRBJ1-5	ASNDNWTGGGNQPQH
11	TRBV10-3	TRBJ1-2	AIKAQGADGYT
10	TRBV6-5	TRBJ2-1	ASSALLNEQF
12	TRBV14	TRBJ2-5	ASSHPTAGGAPY
13	TRBV7-3	TRBJ2-3	ASSWTSGSTDTQY
12	TRBV19	TRBJ1-4	ASSHKTTNEKLF